This TCR beta chain stems from a study of blood T cells in healthy people across ages. Overall study findings and caveats: Older age went with lower TCR beta diversity per million T cells, in a roughly linear way.

Each individual donor underwent a draw of ten milliliters of peripheral blood. Every sample had a minimum of 6.5 million PBMCs isolated. The CDR3 loop spans 15 amino acids. V lost 0 bases and J lost 3; bases outside the gene matches: 4. CDR1 LGHNA and CDR2 YSLEER come from the germline V gene. A J-beta primer mix and a sample-barcoded 5' primer were used in a second PCR of about 6 to 12 cycles. TCRdb recomputed calls from the 5' RACE reads with MiXCR, one row per CDR3 protein. The repertoire holds about 1.8 million distinct CDR3 sequences, 49% seen once, with about 2.1% in the top ten. In this sample, this clonotype turned up a few times. Its target is unknown.

The chain combines TRBV4-3 with TRBJ2-7; 8 bases fit TRBD1. The receptor was isolated from a woman in her thirties or forties in good health. Sequences were obtained from blood. CDR3 amino acids: CASSQEWTGSYEQYF. The CDR3 DNA reads TGCGCCAGCAGCCAAGAATGGACAGGGAGCTACGAGCAGTACTTC.